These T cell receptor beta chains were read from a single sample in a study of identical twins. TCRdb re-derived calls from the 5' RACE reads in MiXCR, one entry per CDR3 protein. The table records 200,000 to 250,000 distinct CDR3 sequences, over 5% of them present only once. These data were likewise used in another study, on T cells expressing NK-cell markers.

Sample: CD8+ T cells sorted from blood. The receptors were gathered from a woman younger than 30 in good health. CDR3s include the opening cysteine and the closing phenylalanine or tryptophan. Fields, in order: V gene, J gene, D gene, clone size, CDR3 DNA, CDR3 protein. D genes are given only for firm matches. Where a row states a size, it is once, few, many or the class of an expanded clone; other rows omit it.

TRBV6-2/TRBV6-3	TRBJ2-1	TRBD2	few	TGTGCCAGCAGTCCTAGCGGGAGGACGAATGAGCAGTTCTTC	CASSPSGRTNEQFF
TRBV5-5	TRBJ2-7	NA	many	TGTGCCAGCAGCGGAGGAATCTACGAGCAGTACTTC	CASSGGIYEQYF
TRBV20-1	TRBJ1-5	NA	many	TGCAGTGCTAGTGGAAGCCAGGGTTTACATCAGCCCCAGCATTTT	CSASGSQGLHQPQHF
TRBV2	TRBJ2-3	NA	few	TGTGCCAGTCTACCCAGACAATACACAGATACGCAGTATTTT	CASLPRQYTDTQYF
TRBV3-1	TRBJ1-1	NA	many	TGTGCCAGCAGCCAAGATAGCCTTAACACTGAAGCTTTCTTT	CASSQDSLNTEAFF
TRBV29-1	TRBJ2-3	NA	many	TGCAGCGGCCTATACGCACGAAGCACAGATACGCAGTATTTT	CSGLYARSTDTQYF
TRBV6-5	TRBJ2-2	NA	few	TGTGCCAGCAGTTACAACACCAACACCGGGGAGCTGTTTTTT	CASSYNTNTGELFF
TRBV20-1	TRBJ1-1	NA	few	TGCAGTGCTCCCTCAGAGGGGGAAGCTTTCTTT	CSAPSEGEAFF
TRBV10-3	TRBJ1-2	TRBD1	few	TGTGCCATCAGTGAGACAGGGGTCGATGGCTACACCTTC	CAISETGVDGYTF
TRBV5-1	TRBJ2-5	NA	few	TGCGCCAGCAGCCTGGACACCCAAGAGACCCAGTACTTC	CASSLDTQETQYF
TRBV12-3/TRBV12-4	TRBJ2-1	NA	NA	TGTGCCAGCAGTATGACCCTTAGCGGAGAGCAGTTCTTC	CASSMTLSGEQFF
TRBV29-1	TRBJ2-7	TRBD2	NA	TGCAGCGTTGATAGCGGGTTGGGGTCCGAGCAGTACTTC	CSVDSGLGSEQYF
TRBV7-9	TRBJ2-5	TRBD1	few	TGTGCCAGCAGCCCCCCCCTGACAGGGGGCAAAGAGACCCAGTACTTC	CASSPPLTGGKETQYF
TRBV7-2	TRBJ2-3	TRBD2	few	TGTGCCAGCAGCTTAGTGCCACTAGCGCACCCAGATACGCAGTATTTT	CASSLVPLAHPDTQYF
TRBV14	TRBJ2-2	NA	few	TGTGCCAGCAGCCAAGATGGCAGGGCGTCCGGGGAGCTGTTTTTT	CASSQDGRASGELFF
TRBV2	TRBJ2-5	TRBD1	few	TGTGCCAGCAGTGAAGAGGGACAGGGTCGGGAGACCCAGTACTTC	CASSEEGQGRETQYF
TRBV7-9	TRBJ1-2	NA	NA	TGTGCCAGCAGCATCAGGGTTGGCTACACCTTC	CASSIRVGYTF
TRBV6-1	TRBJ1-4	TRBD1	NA	TGTGCCAGCAGTCAACAGGGGGCAGATTATGAAAAACTGTTTTTT	CASSQQGADYEKLFF
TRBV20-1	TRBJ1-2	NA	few	TGCAGTGCTAGAGGGCAAGGCTACACCTTC	CSARGQGYTF
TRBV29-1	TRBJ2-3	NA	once	TGCAGCGTCAATGGGGTCCCGCAGTATTTT	CSVNGVPQYF